Included here is one TCR beta chain sequence, with context. Study processing details: Amplification of reference gene primers was used by the study to estimate nucleated cell counts. The data were produced by immunoSEQ multiplex PCR, yet TCRdb's version contains in-frame clones alone and is incomplete. V and J calls and clone size are copied from that table; D and trimming were computed from the DNA. Of 240,000 or so clones listed, more than 75% were seen once; the top ten hold approximately 13%. This specimen belongs to a study of blood T cell repertoires in COVID-19. Germline lookup yields CDR1 MNHEY and CDR2 SVGEGT. Trimming removed 4 bases from V and 3 bases from J; junction bases left unmatched: 2. The CDR3 is 13 residues long.

The gene calls are TRBV6-2 or TRBV6-3 and TRBJ2-7, with TRBD2 matching over 8 bases. The sample comprised peripheral blood. The sequence was obtained from a man at least 80 years old with acute or convalescent COVID-19. DNA of the CDR3: TGTGCCAGCAGTTTAGCGGGACACTACGAGCAGTACTTC. It codes for CASSLAGHYEQYF.